These T cell receptor beta chains were read from a single sample in a study of shared clonotypes between healthy human individuals. Assay: immunoSEQ multiplex PCR; the TCRdb copy retains only in-frame clones and omits some. The sample includes under 1,100,000 clones, about 80% of them seen just once. What was sequenced was memory CD4+ T cells from PBMCs. The receptors here all came from a man younger than 35 in good health. Some clones in this sample may be carry-over from other donors' samples. The CDR3 runs from the conserved cysteine through the conserved F or W. The D gene is left open where the match is weak. The size entry is marked missing in some rows and otherwise reads once, few, many or a size class.

>once|TRBJ2-7|TRBV5-4|-
CASSLGAYEQYF
>-|TRBJ2-5|TRBV11-2|TRBD2
CASSPWTSGRGAQETQYF
>-|TRBJ1-1|TRBV9|-
CASSSRGSAGTAEAFF
>-|TRBJ2-5|TRBV7-2|-
CASSYNQGGETQYF
>-|TRBJ2-7|TRBV29-1|-
CSSSEGGEQYF
>-|TRBJ1-2|TRBV9|-
CASSVDRGCGYTF
>once|TRBJ2-1|TRBV2|-
CASSEAGSYNEQFF
>-|TRBJ2-3|TRBV7-2|TRBD2
CASSSLTSGITDTQYF
>-|TRBJ2-1|TRBV18|TRBD2
CASSPPGPSGRYEQFF
>few|TRBJ2-7|TRBV2|-
CASTTGAREQYF
>few|TRBJ2-2|TRBV27|-
CATGGGGNTGELFF
>-|TRBJ1-2|TRBV5-1|TRBD1
CATAPLDREYGYTF
>-|TRBJ2-1|TRBV2|-
CASSESLEVSYNEQFF
>-|TRBJ1-2|TRBV30|TRBD1
CAWSEQGNYGYTF
>-|TRBJ2-1|TRBV29-1|TRBD2
CSVHHLTSGREQFF
>-|TRBJ2-7|TRBV2|-
CASSEDGGYSYEQYF
>-|TRBJ2-1|TRBV7-9|-
CASSFLQWNEQFF
>-|TRBJ1-5|TRBV28|-
CASSSGAQPQHF
>-|TRBJ1-1|TRBV10-3|-
CAIRPPGAGLGAFF
>few|TRBJ2-1|TRBV7-2|-
CASRTGGPGDNEQFF
>few|TRBJ2-3|TRBV14|-
CASSPLGADTQYF
>-|TRBJ1-1|TRBV30|-
CAWWSVGGRQEAFF
>-|TRBJ1-1|TRBV2|-
CARARFSMNTEAFF
>-|TRBJ1-4|TRBV25-1|-
CASTQMGGVNEKLFF
>-|TRBJ2-3|TRBV28|TRBD1
CASSWGQRTDTQYF
>-|TRBJ2-7|TRBV28|-
CASSRYEQYF
>-|TRBJ1-2|TRBV27|-
CASSIGAVNYGNYGYTF